Below, one T cell receptor (beta chain) is given with its context. These data come from a study of blood T cell repertoires in COVID-19. Study information: In each case, the material was cDNA or gDNA derived from T cells, B-cell-depleted T cells, or PBMCs.

The protocol was immunoSEQ multiplex PCR, while the TCRdb copy is restricted to in-frame clones and leaves out a portion. The table has under 300,000 clones, around four fifths seen once; the top ten hold around 6.8%. The CDR3 has 13 residues. Trimming took off 3 bases at V and 5 bases at J, with 8 bases between the two ends. CDR1 and CDR2 (germline): MNHEY, SMNVEV (reference sequence). The sample taken for sequencing was peripheral blood. This receptor was identified in a woman in her fifties or sixties with active or convalescent COVID-19. This sequence joins TRBV27 and TRBJ1-5; no clear D gene. CDR3 nucleotides: TGTGCCAGCAGTTTGAACCTATATCAGCCCCAGCATTTT. Encoded protein: CASSLNLYQPQHF.